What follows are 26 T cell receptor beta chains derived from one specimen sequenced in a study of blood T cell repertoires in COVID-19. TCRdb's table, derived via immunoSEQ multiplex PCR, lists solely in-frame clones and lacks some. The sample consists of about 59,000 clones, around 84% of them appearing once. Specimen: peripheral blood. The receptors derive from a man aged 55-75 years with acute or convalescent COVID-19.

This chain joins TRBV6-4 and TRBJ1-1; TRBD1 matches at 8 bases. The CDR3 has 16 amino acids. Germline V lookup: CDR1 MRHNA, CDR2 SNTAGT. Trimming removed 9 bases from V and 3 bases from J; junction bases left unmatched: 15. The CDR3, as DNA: TGTGCCAGAATTCCCAACAGGGGGTATGAGGACACTGAAGCTTTCTTT. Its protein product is CARIPNRGYEDTEAFF.

The CDR3 DNA reads as TGTGCCAGCAGCACGATTCCGGGACTAGCGGGGGGGACGAACACCGGGGAGCTGTTTTTT. Encoded protein: CASSTIPGLAGGTNTGELFF. The rearrangement links TRBV11-3 to TRBJ2-2; 16 bases match TRBD2. Germline V lookup: CDR1 SGHNT, CDR2 YENEEA. The CDR3 spans 20 residues. Trimming at V came to 5 bases and at J to 0 bases, leaving 9 bases not matched to a gene.

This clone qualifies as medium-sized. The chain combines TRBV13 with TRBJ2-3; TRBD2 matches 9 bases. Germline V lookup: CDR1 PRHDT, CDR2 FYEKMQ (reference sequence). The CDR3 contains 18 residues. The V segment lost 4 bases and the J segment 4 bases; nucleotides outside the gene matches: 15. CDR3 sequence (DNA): TGTGCCAGCAGCTCCCGCGACTCGCGGGGGGGCCCCGCAGATACGCAGTATTTT. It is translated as CASSSRDSRGGPADTQYF. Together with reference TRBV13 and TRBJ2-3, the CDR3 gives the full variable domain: AAGVIQSPRHLIKEKRETATLKCYPIPRHDTVYWYQQGPGQDPQFLISFYEKMQSDKGSIPDRFSAQQFSDYHSELNMSSLELGDSALYFCASSSRDSRGGPADTQYFGPGTRLTVL.

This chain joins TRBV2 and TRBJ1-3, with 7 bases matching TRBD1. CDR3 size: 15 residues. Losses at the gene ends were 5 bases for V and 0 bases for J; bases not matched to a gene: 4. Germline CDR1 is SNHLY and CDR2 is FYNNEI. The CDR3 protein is CASSPNRGSGNTIYF. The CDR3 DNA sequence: TGTGCCAGCAGTCCAAACAGGGGCTCTGGAAACACCATATATTTT.

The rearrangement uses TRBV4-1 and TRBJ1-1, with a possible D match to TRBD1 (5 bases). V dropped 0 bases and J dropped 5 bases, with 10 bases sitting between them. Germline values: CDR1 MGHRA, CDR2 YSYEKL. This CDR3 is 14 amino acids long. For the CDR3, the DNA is TGCGCCAGCAGCCAAGATATCGGGGGTACTGAAGCTTTCTTT. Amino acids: CASSQDIGGTEAFF.

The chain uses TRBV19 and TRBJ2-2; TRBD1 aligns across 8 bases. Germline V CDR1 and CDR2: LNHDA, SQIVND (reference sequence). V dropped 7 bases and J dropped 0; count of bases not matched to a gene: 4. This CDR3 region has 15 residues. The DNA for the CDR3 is TGTGCCAGTAAAGGGGACAGGTCGAACACCGGGGAGCTGTTTTTT. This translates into CASKGDRSNTGELFF.

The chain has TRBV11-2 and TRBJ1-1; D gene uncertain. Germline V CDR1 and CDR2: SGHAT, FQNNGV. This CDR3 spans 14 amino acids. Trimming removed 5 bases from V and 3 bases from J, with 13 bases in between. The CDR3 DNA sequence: TGTGCCAGCAGCCTTCCCGGGAGTTACACTGAAGCTTTCTTT. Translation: CASSLPGSYTEAFF.

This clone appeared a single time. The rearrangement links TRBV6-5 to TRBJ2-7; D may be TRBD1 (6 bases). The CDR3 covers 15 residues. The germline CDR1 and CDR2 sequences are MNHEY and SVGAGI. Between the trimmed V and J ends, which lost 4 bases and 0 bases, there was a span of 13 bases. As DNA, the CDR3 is TGTGCCAGCAGTTCTCCCCGGACAGCCTCCTACGAGCAGTACTTC. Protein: CASSSPRTASYEQYF.

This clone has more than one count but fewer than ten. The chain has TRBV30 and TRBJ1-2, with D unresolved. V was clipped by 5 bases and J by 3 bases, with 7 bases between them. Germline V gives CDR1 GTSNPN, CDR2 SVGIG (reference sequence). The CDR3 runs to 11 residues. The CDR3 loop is CAWDGDYGYTF. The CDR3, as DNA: TGTGCCTGGGACGGGGACTATGGCTACACCTTC.

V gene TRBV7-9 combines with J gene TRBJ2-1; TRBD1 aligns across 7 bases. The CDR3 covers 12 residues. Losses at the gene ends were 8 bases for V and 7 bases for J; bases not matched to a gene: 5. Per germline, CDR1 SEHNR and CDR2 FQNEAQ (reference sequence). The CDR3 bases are TGTGCCAGCGAGGGGGCCGGTAATGAGCAGTTCTTC. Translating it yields CASEGAGNEQFF.

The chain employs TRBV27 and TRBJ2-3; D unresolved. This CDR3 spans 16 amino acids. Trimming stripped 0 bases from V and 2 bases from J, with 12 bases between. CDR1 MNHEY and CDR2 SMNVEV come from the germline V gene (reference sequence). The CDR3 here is CASSLSGRFYTDTQYF. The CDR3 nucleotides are TGTGCCAGCAGTTTATCGGGCAGATTTTACACAGATACGCAGTATTTT.

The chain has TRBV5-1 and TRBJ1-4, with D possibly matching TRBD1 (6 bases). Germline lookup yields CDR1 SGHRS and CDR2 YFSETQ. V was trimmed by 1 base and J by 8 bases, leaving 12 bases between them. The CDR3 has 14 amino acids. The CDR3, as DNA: TGCGCCAGCAGCTTGTCAGGGGCCCAGGAAAAACTGTTTTTT. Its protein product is CASSLSGAQEKLFF.

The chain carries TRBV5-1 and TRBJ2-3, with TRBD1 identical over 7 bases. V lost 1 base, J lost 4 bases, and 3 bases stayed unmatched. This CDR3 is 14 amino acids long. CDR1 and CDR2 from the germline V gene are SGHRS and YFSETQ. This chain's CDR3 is CASSLTGVADTQYF. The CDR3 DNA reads TGCGCCAGCAGCTTGACAGGGGTTGCAGATACGCAGTATTTT.

The CDR3 loop reads CASSTGQTYEQYF. CDR3 bases: TGCGCCAGCAGTACTGGACAGACCTACGAGCAGTACTTC. V gene TRBV5-1 combines with J gene TRBJ2-7, with a weak D call TRBD1 (6 bases). The CDR3 length is 13 residues. Germline CDR1 reads SGHRS; CDR2 reads YFSETQ. Between the trimmed V and J ends, which lost 5 bases and 2 bases, there was a span of 11 bases.

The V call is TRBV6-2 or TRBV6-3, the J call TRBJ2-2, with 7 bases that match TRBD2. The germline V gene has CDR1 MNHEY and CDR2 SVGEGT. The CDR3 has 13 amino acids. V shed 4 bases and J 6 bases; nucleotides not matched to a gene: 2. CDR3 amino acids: CASSLGGAGELFF. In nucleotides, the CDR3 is TGTGCCAGCAGTTTGGGGGGGGCCGGGGAGCTGTTTTTT.

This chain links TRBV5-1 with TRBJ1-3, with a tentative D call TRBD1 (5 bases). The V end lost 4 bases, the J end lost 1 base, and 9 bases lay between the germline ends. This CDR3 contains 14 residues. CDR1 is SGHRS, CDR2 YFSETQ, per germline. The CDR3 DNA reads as TGCGCCAGCAGCAAAGGGGCTTCTGGAAACACCATATATTTT. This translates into CASSKGASGNTIYF.

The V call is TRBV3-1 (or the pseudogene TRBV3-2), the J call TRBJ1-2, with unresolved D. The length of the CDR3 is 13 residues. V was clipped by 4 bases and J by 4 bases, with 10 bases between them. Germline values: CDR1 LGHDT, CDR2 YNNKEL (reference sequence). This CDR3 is CASSLVSGYGYTF. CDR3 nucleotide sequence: TGTGCCAGCAGCCTGGTTAGTGGCTATGGCTACACCTTC.

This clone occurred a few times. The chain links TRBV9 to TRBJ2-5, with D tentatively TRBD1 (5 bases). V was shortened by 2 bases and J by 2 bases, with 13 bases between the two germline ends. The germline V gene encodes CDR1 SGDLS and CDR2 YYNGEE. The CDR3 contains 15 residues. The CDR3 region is CASSVGLQAQETQYF. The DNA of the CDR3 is TGTGCCAGCAGCGTTGGTCTACAGGCACAAGAGACCCAGTACTTC.

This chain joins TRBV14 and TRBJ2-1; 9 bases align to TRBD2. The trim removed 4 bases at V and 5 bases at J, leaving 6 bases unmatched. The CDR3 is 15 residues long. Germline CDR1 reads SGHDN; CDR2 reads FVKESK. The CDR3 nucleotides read TGTGCCAGCAGCCCCTTGGGACTAGCCCACAATGAGCAGTTCTTC. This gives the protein CASSPLGLAHNEQFF.

As DNA, the CDR3 is TGTGCTAGTGGTTTGGCCCGGGACAGTTACACCGGGGAGCTGTTTTTT. It encodes CASGLARDSYTGELFF. The chain employs TRBV12-5 and TRBJ2-2; 7 bases line up with TRBD1. Unmatched junction bases numbered 5, after V lost 1 base and J lost 3 bases. CDR1 and CDR2 (germline): LGHNT, FRNRAP. CDR3 length: 16 residues. Based on the CDR3 plus reference TRBV12-5 and TRBJ2-2, the full variable domain is DARVTQTPRHKVTEMGQEVTMRCQPILGHNTVFWYRQTMMQGLELLAYFRNRAPLDDSGMPKDRFSAEMPDATLATLKIQPSEPRDSAVYFCASGLARDSYTGELFFGEGSRLTVL.

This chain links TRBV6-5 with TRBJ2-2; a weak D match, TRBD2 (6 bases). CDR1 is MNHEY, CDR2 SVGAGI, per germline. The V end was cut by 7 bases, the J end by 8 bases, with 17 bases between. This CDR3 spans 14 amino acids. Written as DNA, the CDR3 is TGTGCCAGCACAACGGGGGAATCGATAGGGGAGCTGTTTTTT. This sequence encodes CASTTGESIGELFF.

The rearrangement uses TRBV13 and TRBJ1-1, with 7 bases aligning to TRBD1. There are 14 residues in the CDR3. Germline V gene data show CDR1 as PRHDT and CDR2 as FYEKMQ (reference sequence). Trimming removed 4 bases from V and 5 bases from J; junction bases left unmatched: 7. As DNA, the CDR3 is TGTGCCAGCAGCTCTGGTGGCAGGGGGACTGAAGCTTTCTTT. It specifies CASSSGGRGTEAFF.

As DNA, the CDR3 is TGTGCCAGCAGTTTCGTAGAGGGCGGCGAGCAGTACTTC. Its protein product is CASSFVEGGEQYF. The genes are TRBV12-3 or TRBV12-4 and TRBJ2-7; the D gene is possibly TRBD2 (5 bases). The CDR3 contains 13 residues. V was cut by 3 bases and J by 6 bases, with 12 bases left in between.

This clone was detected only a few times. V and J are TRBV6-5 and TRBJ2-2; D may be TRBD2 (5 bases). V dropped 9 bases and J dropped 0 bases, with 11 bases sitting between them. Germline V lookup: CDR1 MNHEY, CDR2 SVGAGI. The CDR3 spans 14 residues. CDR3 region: CASSIGTNTGELFF. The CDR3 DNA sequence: TGTGCCAGTTCTATCGGGACGAACACCGGGGAGCTGTTTTTT.

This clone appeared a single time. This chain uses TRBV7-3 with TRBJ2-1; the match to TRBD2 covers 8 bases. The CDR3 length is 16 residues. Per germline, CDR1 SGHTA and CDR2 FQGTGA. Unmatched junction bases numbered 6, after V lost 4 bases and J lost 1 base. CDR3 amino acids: CASSSTGTRSYNEQFF. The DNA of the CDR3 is TGTGCCAGCAGCTCAACCGGGACTAGGTCCTACAATGAGCAGTTCTTC.

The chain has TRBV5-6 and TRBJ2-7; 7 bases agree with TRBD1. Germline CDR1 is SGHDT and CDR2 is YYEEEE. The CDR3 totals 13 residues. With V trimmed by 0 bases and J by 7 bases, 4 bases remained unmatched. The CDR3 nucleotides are TGTGCCAGCAGCTTGGCCGGGACAGTTGAGCAGTACTTC. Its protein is CASSLAGTVEQYF.